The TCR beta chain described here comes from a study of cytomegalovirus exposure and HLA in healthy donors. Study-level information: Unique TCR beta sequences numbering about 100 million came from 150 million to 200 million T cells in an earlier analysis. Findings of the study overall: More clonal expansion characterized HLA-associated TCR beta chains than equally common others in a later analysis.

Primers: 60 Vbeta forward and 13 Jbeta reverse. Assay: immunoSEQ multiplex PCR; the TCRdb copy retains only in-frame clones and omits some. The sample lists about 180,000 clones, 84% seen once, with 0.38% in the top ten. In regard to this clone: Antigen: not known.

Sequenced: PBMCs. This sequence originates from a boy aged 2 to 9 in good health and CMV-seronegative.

The CDR3 coding sequence is TGCGCCAGCAGTGAGTCAGGGGGCGGGAGCTACACCTTC. Its translation: CASSESGGGSYTF. This sequence joins TRBV10-1 and TRBJ1-2, with 7 bases lining up with TRBD1. The length of the CDR3 is 13 residues. Germline loops: CDR1 WNHNN, CDR2 SYGVQD (reference sequence). V shed 0 bases and J 9 bases; nucleotides not matched to a gene: 4.